This T cell receptor (beta chain) was found in a study of low-dose radiotherapy and immunotherapy resistance in tumors. Ten or more counts support this clonotype. Time point indicated: before trial treatment. Donors, who were enrolled in a single-arm phase I dose-escalation trial, received nivolumab, ipilimumab, aspirin, low-dose cyclophosphamide and low-dose radiotherapy. V lost 3 bases, J lost 7 bases, and 5 bases stayed unmatched. Germline CDR1 is LNHDA and CDR2 is SQIVND (reference sequence). The CDR3 extends over 14 amino acids. TRAV- and TRBV-specific primers were used for first-strand cDNA, which covered alpha and beta chains. With a V-primer adapter and a constant-region primer, TCRs were amplified for 20 to 25 PCR cycles. TCRdb re-called the reads through MiXCR, storing one row per CDR3 protein. The data hold 85,000 to 100,000 distinct CDR3 sequences, with 9.4% observed a single time.

The receptor's source is a male donor with prostate cancer. This sample comprised PBMCs, obtained before treatment. V usage is TRBV19 and J usage is TRBJ2-2; 7 nucleotides agree with TRBD2. CDR3 protein: CASSMWGGSGELFF. CDR3 nucleotides: TGTGCCAGTAGTATGTGGGGAGGGAGCGGGGAGCTGTTTTTT. Supplemented by reference TRBV19 and TRBJ2-2, the full variable domain reads DGGITQSPKYLFRKEGQNVTLSCEQNLNHDAMYWYRQDPGQGLRLIYYSQIVNDFQKGDIAEGYSVSREKKESFPLTVTSAQKNPTAFYLCASSMWGGSGELFFGEGSRLTVL.